These T cell receptor beta chains were read from a single sample in a study of graft-versus-host responses after intestinal transplantation. Only in-frame clones appear in the TCRdb table, and some are missing; sequencing was by immunoSEQ multiplex PCR. Counted here are 3,500 to 4,500 clones, about 22% occurring once; the ten biggest clones make up approximately 5%. The source was alloreactive CD4+ T cells from a mixed lymphocyte reaction culture, collected before transplantation. These receptors were obtained from a human patient who was an organ donor for intestinal transplantation. Both conserved end residues are part of each CDR3. The D gene is left open where the match is weak. Clone size is given for some rows only: seen once, a few or many times, or a class if the clone is expanded.

j_call cdr3_length clone_size v_call d_call cdr3_aa cdr3_nt
TRBJ1-5 15 few TRBV4-2 NA CASSQEGQLHQPQHF TGTGCCAGCAGCCAAGAAGGACAGCTACATCAGCCCCAGCATTTT
TRBJ1-6 14 few TRBV5-4 NA CASSLDLYNSPLHF TGTGCCAGCAGCCTAGATCTCTATAATTCACCCCTCCACTTT
TRBJ1-2 15 medium-sized TRBV4-2 TRBD1 CASSQVGQGGYGYTF TGTGCCAGCAGCCAAGTCGGACAGGGGGGCTATGGCTACACCTTC
TRBJ1-2 12 large TRBV5-1 NA CASSLEQYGYTF TGCGCCAGCAGCTTGGAACAGTATGGCTACACCTTC
TRBJ2-3 15 medium-sized TRBV4-3 TRBD1 CASSPGQGSTDTQYF TGCGCCAGCAGCCCGGGACAGGGGTCCACAGATACGCAGTATTTT
TRBJ1-5 14 large TRBV28 TRBD1 CASISGQRNQPQHF TGTGCCAGTATATCGGGACAGCGCAATCAGCCCCAGCATTTT
TRBJ1-1 15 few TRBV6-1 NA CASTIRQGVGTEAFF TGTGCCAGCACCATAAGGCAGGGTGTGGGCACTGAAGCTTTCTTT
TRBJ1-5 14 NA TRBV6-6 NA CASSSGWANQPQHF TGTGCCAGCAGTTCAGGGTGGGCCAATCAGCCCCAGCATTTT
TRBJ2-5 13 medium-sized TRBV2 TRBD2 CASRRRGGETQYF TGTGCCAGCAGGAGGCGGGGGGGCGAGACCCAGTACTTC
TRBJ2-5 14 NA TRBV7-2 TRBD2 CASSLTSGQETQYF TGTGCCAGCAGCTTGACTAGCGGGCAAGAGACCCAGTACTTC
TRBJ1-4 16 NA TRBV2 TRBD1 CASYRGQGATNEKLFF TGTGCCTCCTACAGAGGACAGGGGGCAACTAATGAAAAACTGTTTTTT
TRBJ2-3 14 medium-sized TRBV7-8 TRBD2 CASSFLAGGDTQYF TGTGCCAGCAGCTTCCTAGCGGGGGGAGATACGCAGTATTTT
TRBJ1-5 13 medium-sized TRBV18 TRBD1 CASSPPGQKPQHF TGTGCCAGCTCACCACCGGGACAGAAGCCCCAGCATTTT
TRBJ1-2 14 medium-sized TRBV7-9 NA CASSFQDPSYGYTF TGTGCCAGCAGCTTCCAGGATCCTTCCTATGGCTACACCTTC
TRBJ2-7 15 NA TRBV5-4 NA CASSFHREISSEQYF TGTGCCAGCAGCTTTCACCGGGAGATCTCGTCCGAGCAGTACTTC
TRBJ2-6 19 NA TRBV30 NA CAWRKTGTLSLSGANVLTF TGTGCCTGGAGAAAAACCGGGACATTATCACTTTCCGGGGCCAACGTCCTGACTTTC
TRBJ1-5 14 NA TRBV19 NA CATHQGFSNQPQHF TGTGCCACCCACCAGGGGTTTAGCAATCAGCCCCAGCATTTT
TRBJ2-5 13 medium-sized TRBV6-1 NA CASSAEAVFAQYF TGTGCCAGCAGTGCCGAGGCCGTCTTTGCCCAGTACTTC
TRBJ1-2 13 few TRBV6-6 NA CASSYPGGLGYTF TGTGCCAGCAGTTACCCTGGCGGGCTTGGCTACACCTTC
TRBJ2-3 15 few TRBV28 NA CASRPSGPSTDTQYF TGTGCCAGCAGGCCGAGCGGTCCTAGCACAGATACGCAGTATTTT
TRBJ1-2 10 medium-sized TRBV19 TRBD1 CARQGAGYTF TGTGCCAGGCAGGGGGCTGGCTACACCTTC
TRBJ2-5 15 few TRBV28 TRBD1 CASSLPGQGLETQYF TGTGCCAGCAGTCTCCCGGGACAGGGCCTCGAGACCCAGTACTTC
TRBJ2-5 13 few TRBV7-8 TRBD2 CASSFMGEGAQYF TGTGCCAGCAGCTTCATGGGGGAGGGCGCCCAGTACTTC
TRBJ1-2 16 medium-sized TRBV5-5 NA CASSLDPQTANYGYTF TGTGCCAGCAGCTTGGACCCCCAGACAGCTAACTATGGCTACACCTTC
TRBJ2-1 13 few TRBV7-2 NA CASSLGPYNEQFF TGTGCCAGCAGCTTAGGGCCCTACAATGAGCAGTTCTTC
TRBJ1-2 12 once TRBV30 NA CAWSPGEGGYTF TGTGCCTGGAGTCCTGGTGAGGGTGGCTACACCTTC